The 2 T cell receptor beta chains presented below share a single source sample, sequenced in a study of immune characterization of retroperitoneal liposarcoma. TCRdb analysed the PCR reads with MiXCR anew, one entry per CDR3 protein. The sample consists of 7,700 or so distinct CDR3 sequences, just under 30% of them appearing once. The sample consisted of blood. Receptors were obtained from a male donor with retroperitoneal liposarcoma.

The chain combines TRBV3-1 with TRBJ2-5; 9 bases are a match to TRBD1. V lost 2 bases, J lost 5 bases, and 6 bases stayed unmatched. The CDR3 spans 15 residues. CDR1 is LGHDT and CDR2 is YNNKEL in the germline V gene (reference sequence). The CDR3 nucleotides read TGTGCCAGCAGCCAACCCGGGACAGGGAGGGAGACCCAGTACTTC. Its protein product is CASSQPGTGRETQYF.

The chain employs TRBV6-6 and TRBJ2-1; 7 bases line up with TRBD1. The CDR3 runs 12 residues. V was clipped by 4 bases and J by 10 bases; unmatched bases: 4. In germline, CDR1 is MNHNY, CDR2 SVGAGI (reference sequence). CDR3 coding DNA: TGTGCCAGCAGTTGGGACAGCTACGAGCAGTTCTTC. Translated, it gives CASSWDSYEQFF.